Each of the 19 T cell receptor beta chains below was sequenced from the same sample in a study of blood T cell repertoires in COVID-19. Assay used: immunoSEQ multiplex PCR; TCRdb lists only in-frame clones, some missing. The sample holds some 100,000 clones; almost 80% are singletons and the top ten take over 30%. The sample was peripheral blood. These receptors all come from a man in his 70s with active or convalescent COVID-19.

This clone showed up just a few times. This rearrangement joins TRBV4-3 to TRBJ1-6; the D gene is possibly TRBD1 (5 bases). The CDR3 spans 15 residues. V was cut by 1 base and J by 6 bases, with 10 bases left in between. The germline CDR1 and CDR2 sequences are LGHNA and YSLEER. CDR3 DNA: TGCGCCAGCAGCCAAGTGCAGGGTCTTAATTCACCCCTCCACTTT. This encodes CASSQVQGLNSPLHF.

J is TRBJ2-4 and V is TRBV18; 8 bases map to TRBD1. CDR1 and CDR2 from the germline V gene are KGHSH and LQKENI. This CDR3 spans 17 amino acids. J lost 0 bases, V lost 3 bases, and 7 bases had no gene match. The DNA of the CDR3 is TGTGCCAGCTCACCCCGGAGACAGGGGACAGCCAAAAACATTCAGTACTTC. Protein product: CASSPRRQGTAKNIQYF.

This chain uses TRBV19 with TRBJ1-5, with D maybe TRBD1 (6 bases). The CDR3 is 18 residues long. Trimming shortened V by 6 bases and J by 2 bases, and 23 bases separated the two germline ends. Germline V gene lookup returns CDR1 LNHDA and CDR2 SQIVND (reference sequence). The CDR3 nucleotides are TGTGCCAGTAGACCCGATCGGTTTGCAGGGGAGCGCAATCAGCCCCAGCATTTT. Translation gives CASRPDRFAGERNQPQHF. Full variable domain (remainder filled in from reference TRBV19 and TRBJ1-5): DGGITQSPKYLFRKEGQNVTLSCEQNLNHDAMYWYRQDPGQGLRLIYYSQIVNDFQKGDIAEGYSVSREKKESFPLTVTSAQKNPTAFYLCASRPDRFAGERNQPQHFGDGTRLSIL.

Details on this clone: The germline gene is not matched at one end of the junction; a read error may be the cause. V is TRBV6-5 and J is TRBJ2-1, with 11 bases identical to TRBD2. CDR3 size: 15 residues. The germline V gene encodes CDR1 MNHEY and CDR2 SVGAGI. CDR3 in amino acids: CACRLVAGGPGEQFF. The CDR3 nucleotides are TGTGCCTGCAGGTTGGTAGCGGGAGGGCCGGGTGAGCAGTTCTTC.

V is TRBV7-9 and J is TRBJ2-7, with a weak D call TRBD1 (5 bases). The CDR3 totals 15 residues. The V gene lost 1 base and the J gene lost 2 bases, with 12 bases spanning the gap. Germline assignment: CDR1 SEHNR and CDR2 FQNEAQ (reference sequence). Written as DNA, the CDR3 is TGTGCCAGCAGCTTAGATCGGGCAGGGCCCTACGAGCAGTACTTC. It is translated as CASSLDRAGPYEQYF.

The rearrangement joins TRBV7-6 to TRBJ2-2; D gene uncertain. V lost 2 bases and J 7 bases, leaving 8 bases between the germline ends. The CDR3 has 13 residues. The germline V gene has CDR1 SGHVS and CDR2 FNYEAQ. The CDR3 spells CASSLRVSGELFF. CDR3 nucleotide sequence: TGTGCCAGCAGCTTACGGGTTAGCGGGGAGCTGTTTTTT.

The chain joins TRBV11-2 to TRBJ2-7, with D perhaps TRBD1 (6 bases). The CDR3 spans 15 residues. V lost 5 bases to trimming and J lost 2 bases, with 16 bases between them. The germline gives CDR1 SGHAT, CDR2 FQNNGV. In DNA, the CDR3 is TGTGCCAGCAGCCTACTAGGGGGACAACCCTACGAGCAGTACTTC. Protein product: CASSLLGGQPYEQYF.

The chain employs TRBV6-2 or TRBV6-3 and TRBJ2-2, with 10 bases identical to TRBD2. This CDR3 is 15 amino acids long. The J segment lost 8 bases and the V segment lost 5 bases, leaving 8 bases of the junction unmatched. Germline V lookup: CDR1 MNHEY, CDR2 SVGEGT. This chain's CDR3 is CASSTAGGPSGELFF. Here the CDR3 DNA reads TGTGCCAGCAGTACAGCGGGAGGGCCGTCTGGGGAGCTGTTTTTT.

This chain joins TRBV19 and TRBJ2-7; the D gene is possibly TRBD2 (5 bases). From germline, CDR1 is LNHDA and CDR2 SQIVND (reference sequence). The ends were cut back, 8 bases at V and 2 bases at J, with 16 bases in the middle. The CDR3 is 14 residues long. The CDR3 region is CASRPRGPPYEQYF. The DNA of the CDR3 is TGTGCCAGTCGTCCTCGGGGTCCCCCCTACGAGCAGTACTTC.

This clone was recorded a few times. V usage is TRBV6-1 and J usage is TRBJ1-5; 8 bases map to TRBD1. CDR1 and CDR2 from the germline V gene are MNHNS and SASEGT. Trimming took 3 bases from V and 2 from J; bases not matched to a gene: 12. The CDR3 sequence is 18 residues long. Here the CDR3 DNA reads TGTGCCAGCAGTGACGGACAGGGTCCCCCTCTTGGCAATCAGCCCCAGCATTTT. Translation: CASSDGQGPPLGNQPQHF.

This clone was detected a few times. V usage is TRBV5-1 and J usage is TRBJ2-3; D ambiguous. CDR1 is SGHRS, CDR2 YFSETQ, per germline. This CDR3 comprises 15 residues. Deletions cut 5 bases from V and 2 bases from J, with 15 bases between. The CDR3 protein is CASSQDSVSTDTQYF. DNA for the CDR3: TGCGCCAGCAGTCAAGACTCGGTCTCCACAGATACGCAGTATTTT.

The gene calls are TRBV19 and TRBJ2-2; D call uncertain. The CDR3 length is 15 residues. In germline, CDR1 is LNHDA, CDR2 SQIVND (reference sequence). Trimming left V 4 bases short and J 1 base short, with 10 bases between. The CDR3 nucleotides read TGTGCCAGTAGTACCTTACTGATGAACACCGGGGAGCTGTTTTTT. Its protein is CASSTLLMNTGELFF.

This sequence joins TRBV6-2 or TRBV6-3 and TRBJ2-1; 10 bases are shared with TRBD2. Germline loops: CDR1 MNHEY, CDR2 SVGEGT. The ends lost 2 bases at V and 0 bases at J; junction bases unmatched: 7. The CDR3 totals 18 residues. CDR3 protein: CASSYELAGRFSYNEQFF. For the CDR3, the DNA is TGTGCCAGCAGTTACGAACTAGCGGGACGATTCTCCTACAATGAGCAGTTCTTC.

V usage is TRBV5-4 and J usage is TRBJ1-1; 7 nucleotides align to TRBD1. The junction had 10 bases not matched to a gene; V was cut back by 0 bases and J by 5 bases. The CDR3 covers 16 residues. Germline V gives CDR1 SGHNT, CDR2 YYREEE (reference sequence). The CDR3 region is CASSLGIETGNTEAFF. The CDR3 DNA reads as TGTGCCAGCAGCTTGGGGATAGAGACAGGGAATACTGAAGCTTTCTTT.

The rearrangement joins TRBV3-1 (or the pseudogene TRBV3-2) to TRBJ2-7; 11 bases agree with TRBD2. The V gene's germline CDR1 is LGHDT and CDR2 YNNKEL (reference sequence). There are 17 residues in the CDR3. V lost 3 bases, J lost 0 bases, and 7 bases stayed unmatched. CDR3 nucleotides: TGTGCCAGCAGCCACGATCGACTAGCGGGACACTCCTACGAGCAGTACTTC. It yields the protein CASSHDRLAGHSYEQYF.

The CDR3 spells CASSLGGNTEAFF. Here the CDR3 DNA reads TGTGCCAGCAGTTTAGGCGGGAACACTGAAGCTTTCTTT. This chain joins TRBV12-3 or TRBV12-4 and TRBJ1-1; D not resolved. This CDR3 comprises 13 residues. V lost 1 base and J 1 base, leaving 4 bases between the germline ends.

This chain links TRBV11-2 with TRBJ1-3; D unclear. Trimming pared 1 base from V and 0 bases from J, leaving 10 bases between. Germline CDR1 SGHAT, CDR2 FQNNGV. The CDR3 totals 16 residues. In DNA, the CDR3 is TGTGCCAGCAGCTTAGTGCGTTCAATCTCTGGAAACACCATATATTTT. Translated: CASSLVRSISGNTIYF.

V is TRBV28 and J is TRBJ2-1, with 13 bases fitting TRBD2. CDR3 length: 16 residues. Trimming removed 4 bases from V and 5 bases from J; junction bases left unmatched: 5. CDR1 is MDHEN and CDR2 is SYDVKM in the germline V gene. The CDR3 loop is CASSSRTSGSNNEQFF. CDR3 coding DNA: TGTGCCAGCAGTTCCCGGACTAGCGGGAGCAACAATGAGCAGTTCTTC.

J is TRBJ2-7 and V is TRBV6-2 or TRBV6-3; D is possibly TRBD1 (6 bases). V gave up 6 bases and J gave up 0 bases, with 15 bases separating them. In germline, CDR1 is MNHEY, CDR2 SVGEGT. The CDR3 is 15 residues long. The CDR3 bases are TGTGCCAGCAGGTACGACAGGCATCCCTCCTACGAGCAGTACTTC. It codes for CASRYDRHPSYEQYF.